Below, 29 T cell receptor beta chains from the same sample are listed, as sequenced in a study of regulatory dendritic cells for organ transplantation. Sorted subsets were CFSE-labeled and cultured approximately 5 days with allogeneic dendritic cells. Sequenced by immunoSEQ multiplex PCR; TCRdb stores in-frame clones only, minus some. In the table there are 15,000 to 20,000 clones, 70% to 80% of which are singletons. Antigens for these TCRs are unknown. Source material: memory CD4+ T cells from blood cultured with regulatory dendritic cells. Noted subset: CD45RO+ memory T cells. The receptors originated from a human donor in good health.

This chain joins TRBV7-2 and TRBJ1-2; D not resolved. The V end lost 2 bases, the J end lost 6 bases, and 10 bases lay between the germline ends. CDR1 and CDR2 from the germline V gene are SGHTA and FQGNSA. This CDR3 comprises 13 residues. In DNA form, the CDR3 reads TGTGCCAGCAGCTTATTTTACATGGATGGCTACACCTTC. This sequence encodes CASSLFYMDGYTF. Drawing the rest from reference TRBV7-2 and TRBJ1-2, the complete variable domain is GAGVSQSPSNKVTEKGKDVELRCDPISGHTALYWYRQSLGQGLEFLIYFQGNSAPDKSGLPSDRFSAERTGGSVSTLTIQRTQQEDSAVYLCASSLFYMDGYTFGSGTRLTVV.

The chain joins TRBV6-1 to TRBJ1-2, with D perhaps TRBD1 (5 bases). V lost 1 base to trimming and J lost 4 bases, with 10 bases between them. Germline loops: CDR1 MNHNS, CDR2 SASEGT. The CDR3 has 14 amino acids. CDR3 coding DNA: TGTGCCAGCAGTGAAGACGTGACAGTCTATGGCTACACCTTC. It is translated as CASSEDVTVYGYTF.

J is TRBJ2-6 and V is TRBV28, with 8 nucleotides matching TRBD1. Looked up from germline, CDR1 is MDHEN and CDR2 is SYDVKM. The trim removed 5 bases at V and 3 bases at J, leaving 6 bases unmatched. CDR3 length: 16 amino acids. CDR3 protein: CASSQGAPGGANVLTF. As DNA, the CDR3 is TGTGCCAGCAGTCAGGGGGCGCCCGGTGGGGCCAACGTCCTGACTTTC. Full variable domain (outside the CDR3, taken from reference TRBV28 and TRBJ2-6): DVKVTQSSRYLVKRTGEKVFLECVQDMDHENMFWYRQDPGLGLRLIYFSYDVKMKEKGDIPEGYSVSREKKERFSLILESASTNQTSMYLCASSQGAPGGANVLTFGAGSRLTVL.

This chain links TRBV7-2 with TRBJ1-2; no definite D call. The CDR3 length is 11 residues. Germline CDR1 reads SGHTA; CDR2 reads FQGNSA. V lost 8 bases, J lost 5 bases, and 9 bases lay in between. CDR3 in DNA: TGTGCCAGCGGGGAGTATTATGGCTACACCTTC. Protein sequence: CASGEYYGYTF.

The chain employs TRBV10-3 and TRBJ2-3; 11 nucleotides align to TRBD2. CDR3 length: 16 residues. The germline CDR1 and CDR2 sequences are ENHRY and SYGVKD. V trimming: 10 bases; J trimming: 2 bases; junction bases outside the gene matches: 11. Written as DNA, the CDR3 is TGTGCCAGCCGGACTAGCGGGTACCAGCACACAGATACGCAGTATTTT. This gives the protein CASRTSGYQHTDTQYF.

V and J are TRBV30 and TRBJ1-1, with D possibly TRBD1 on 6 matching bases. This CDR3 region has 13 residues. Germline V gene lookup returns CDR1 GTSNPN and CDR2 SVGIG (reference sequence). V lost 3 bases to trimming and J lost 1 base, with 9 bases between them. Written as DNA, the CDR3 is TGTGCCTGGAGGACAGGTCCGAACACTGAAGCTTTCTTT. It encodes CAWRTGPNTEAFF.

The V call is TRBV11-2, the J call TRBJ2-1, with 8 bases aligning to TRBD2. The CDR3 consists of 15 residues. The junction had 7 bases not matched to a gene; V was cut back by 5 bases and J by 4 bases. Germline V gene data show CDR1 as SGHAT and CDR2 as FQNNGV. The CDR3 reads CASSLLAGTYNEQFF. The CDR3 nucleotides read TGTGCCAGCAGCCTCCTAGCGGGTACATACAATGAGCAGTTCTTC. The entire variable domain, with the rest obtained from reference TRBV11-2 and TRBJ2-1, is as follows: EAGVAQSPRYKIIEKRQSVAFWCNPISGHATLYWYQQILGQGPKLLIQFQNNGVVDDSQLPKDRFSAERLKGVDSTLKIQPAKLEDSAVYLCASSLLAGTYNEQFFGPGTRLTVL.

V is TRBV11-1 and J is TRBJ1-1, with TRBD1 as a possible D gene (6 bases). This CDR3 contains 13 residues. The V and J ends lost 1 base and 10 bases respectively, with 13 bases between them. Germline V lookup: CDR1 SGHAT, CDR2 FQDESV (reference sequence). The CDR3 DNA reads as TGTGCCAGCAGCTTAGGGTCCACAGGGATAGCTTTCTTT. Translating it yields CASSLGSTGIAFF. Full variable domain (missing parts from reference TRBV11-1 and TRBJ1-1): EAEVAQSPRYKITEKSQAVAFWCDPISGHATLYWYRQILGQGPELLVQFQDESVVDDSQLPKDRFSAERLKGVDSTLKIQPAELGDSAMYLCASSLGSTGIAFFGQGTRLTVV.

This chain joins TRBV9 and TRBJ2-3; possible D gene TRBD1, 6 bases. V lost 0 bases and J 3 bases, leaving 14 bases between the germline ends. Germline lookup yields CDR1 SGDLS and CDR2 YYNGEE. This CDR3 is 16 amino acids long. The DNA of the CDR3 is TGTGCCAGCAGCGTAGGTGACAGGAGGCCGACAGATACGCAGTATTTT. This translates into CASSVGDRRPTDTQYF. Full variable domain (rest looked up from reference TRBV9 and TRBJ2-3): DSGVTQTPKHLITATGQRVTLRCSPRSGDLSVYWYQQSLDQGLQFLIQYYNGEERAKGNILERFSAQQFPDLHSELNLSSLELGDSALYFCASSVGDRRPTDTQYFGPGTRLTVL.

The V and J genes are TRBV4-2 and TRBJ1-2, with a tentative D call TRBD1 (5 bases). Germline CDR1 reads LGHNA; CDR2 reads YNFKEQ. Trimming removed 5 bases at V and 5 bases at J, with 12 bases between. The CDR3 runs 13 residues. CDR3 residues: CASSAGTEYGYTF. In DNA form, the CDR3 reads TGTGCCAGCAGCGCCGGGACGGAGTATGGCTACACCTTC.

The J gene is TRBJ2-5, the V gene TRBV7-9, with 9 bases aligning to TRBD2. The CDR3 totals 13 residues. Germline CDR1 and CDR2: SEHNR and FQNEAQ (reference sequence). The ends lost 6 bases at V and 5 bases at J; junction bases unmatched: 4. CDR3 bases: TGTGCCAGCAGTCTAGCGGGGCCGGAGACCCAGTACTTC. Translated: CASSLAGPETQYF. Full variable domain (remainder filled in from reference TRBV7-9 and TRBJ2-5): DTGVSQNPRHKITKRGQNVTFRCDPISEHNRLYWYRQTLGQGPEFLTYFQNEAQLEKSRLLSDRFSAERPKGSFSTLEIQRTEQGDSAMYLCASSLAGPETQYFGPGTRLLVL.

The J gene is TRBJ2-2, the V gene TRBV7-2; 11 bases line up with TRBD2. The CDR3 totals 17 residues. J gave up 8 bases and V 5 bases, and 13 bases lay outside the gene matches. Germline lookup yields CDR1 SGHTA and CDR2 FQGNSA. As DNA, the CDR3 is TGTGCCAGCAGCCGAGGGGGGACTAGCGGACCCGGAGGGGAGCTGTTTTTT. It codes for CASSRGGTSGPGGELFF.

The table lists this clone with a few counts. The V and J genes are TRBV28 and TRBJ1-1; no firm D call. This CDR3 region has 12 residues. Germline V gene lookup returns CDR1 MDHEN and CDR2 SYDVKM. V dropped 0 bases and J dropped 5 bases, with 4 bases sitting between them. CDR3 bases: TGTGCCAGCAGTTTATGGGAAACTGAAGCTTTCTTT. Encoded protein: CASSLWETEAFF.

V is TRBV12-5 and J is TRBJ2-1; 8 positions agree with TRBD2. Germline V gives CDR1 LGHNT, CDR2 FRNRAP. Losses at the gene ends were 0 bases for V and 4 bases for J; bases not matched to a gene: 11. This CDR3 region has 18 residues. The CDR3 bases are TGTGCTAGTGGTTTGGTACTTGGGCGGGAGGCCCCTTACAATGAGCAGTTCTTC. As protein: CASGLVLGREAPYNEQFF.

V and J are TRBV19 and TRBJ2-5; D is undetermined. The J call may be in error: the DNA end matches TRBJ2-7 better. Germline loops: CDR1 LNHDA, CDR2 SQIVND (reference sequence). CDR3 length equals 15 residues. The CDR3 loop reads CASSERTEPPYEQYF. CDR3 nucleotide sequence: TGTGCCAGTAGCGAAAGGACGGAACCACCCTACGAGCAGTACTTC.

The rearrangement joins TRBV10-3 to TRBJ1-1; tentative D call: TRBD1 (6 bases). Germline-derived CDR1 and CDR2 are ENHRY and SYGVKD. The CDR3 contains 13 residues. V was trimmed by 10 bases and J by 2 bases, leaving 14 bases between them. This CDR3 is CATQKGGNTEAFF. CDR3 nucleotides: TGTGCCACACAAAAGGGGGGAAACACTGAAGCTTTCTTT.

This clone was observed a few times. The V gene is TRBV5-8, the J gene TRBJ1-5; 9 bases map to TRBD1. The germline V gene encodes CDR1 SGHTS and CDR2 YDEGEE. This CDR3 is built from 15 residues. Trimming removed 1 base from V and 9 bases from J; junction bases left unmatched: 8. CDR3: CASSLTGTGWRPQHF. The CDR3 nucleotides are TGTGCCAGCAGCTTGACCGGGACAGGGTGGCGGCCCCAGCATTTT.

V and J are TRBV18 and TRBJ2-7; TRBD2 might be the D (5 bases). Germline V gene sequence: CDR1 KGHSH, CDR2 LQKENI. V dropped 3 bases and J dropped 6 bases, with 18 bases sitting between them. The CDR3 has 15 residues. The CDR3 here is CASSPALAAHGEQYF. Written as DNA, the CDR3 is TGTGCCAGCTCACCGGCGCTAGCAGCCCACGGCGAGCAGTACTTC.

This chain uses TRBV7-2 with TRBJ2-5, with TRBD2 as a possible D gene (7 bases). The CDR3 runs to 16 residues. The V gene's germline CDR1 is SGHTA and CDR2 FQGNSA. With 5 bases removed from V and 5 bases from J, the gap between germline ends came to 21 bases. The CDR3 spells CASSPNLGGGVETQYF. The DNA for the CDR3 is TGTGCCAGCAGCCCCAACTTGGGCGGGGGCGTTGAGACCCAGTACTTC.

The chain carries TRBV2 and TRBJ2-5; D is uncertain. Between the trimmed V and J ends, which lost 2 bases and 2 bases, there was a span of 9 bases. The CDR3 spans 14 residues. Germline V gene data show CDR1 as SNHLY and CDR2 as FYNNEI. CDR3 DNA: TGTGCCAGCAGTGAAACCGACTCTCAAGAGACCCAGTACTTC. It specifies CASSETDSQETQYF.

This chain uses TRBV7-2 with TRBJ2-7; D is unresolved. Deletions cut 5 bases from V and 3 bases from J, with 8 bases between. This CDR3 has 12 amino acids. The germline V gene has CDR1 SGHTA and CDR2 FQGNSA. The CDR3 region has the DNA TGTGCCAGCAGCCCAATCTTCTACGAGCAGTACTTC. This codes for CASSPIFYEQYF.

The chain couples TRBV5-5 to TRBJ2-3, with D perhaps TRBD2 (5 bases). This CDR3 contains 17 residues. In germline, CDR1 is SGHKS, CDR2 YYEKEE (reference sequence). Trimming left V 0 bases short and J 2 bases short, with 16 bases between. The CDR3, as DNA: TGTGCCAGCAGCTTGGAAGGTAGCGTGCGAATCACAGATACGCAGTATTTT. This encodes CASSLEGSVRITDTQYF.

The genes are TRBV5-4 and TRBJ2-1, with D perhaps being TRBD1 or TRBD2 (5 bases each). Germline-derived CDR1 and CDR2 are SGHNT and YYREEE (reference sequence). V dropped 0 bases and J dropped 9 bases, with 19 bases sitting between them. This CDR3 is built from 16 residues. For the CDR3, the DNA is TGTGCCAGCAGCTTGGCCGGGGACCTAGCAAGGGCTGAGCAGTTCTTC. Translated: CASSLAGDLARAEQFF.

This sequence joins TRBV4-2 and TRBJ2-1, with 7 bases lining up with TRBD2. This CDR3 region has 15 residues. Germline CDR1 LGHNA, CDR2 YNFKEQ. J was trimmed by 14 bases and V by 1 base; bases with no gene match: 14. This CDR3 reads CASSQAAGLGGEEFF. The CDR3 bases are TGTGCCAGCAGCCAAGCCGCCGGGCTTGGGGGGGAGGAGTTCTTC.

CDR3 DNA sequence: TGTGCCAGCAGCGTTCAGCGGGGGGCCCTCCCCAGGTGGATTCAGTACTTC. Protein: CASSVQRGALPRWIQYF. This chain joins TRBV5-6 and TRBJ2-4, with 9 nucleotides matching TRBD2. The CDR3 is 17 amino acids. Germline CDR1 is SGHDT and CDR2 is YYEEEE. V lost 4 bases, J lost 10 bases, and 18 bases stayed unmatched.

V usage is TRBV28 and J usage is TRBJ2-1; D is possibly TRBD1 or TRBD2 (5 bases each). The ends were cut back, 6 bases at V and 8 bases at J, with 17 bases in the middle. This CDR3 spans 14 amino acids. Germline V lookup: CDR1 MDHEN, CDR2 SYDVKM. The CDR3 DNA follows: TGTGCCAGCAGGTTGAGGGACGGAGGCTATGAGCAGTTCTTC. This encodes CASRLRDGGYEQFF. Looking up the rest from reference TRBV28 and TRBJ2-1 gives the full variable domain: DVKVTQSSRYLVKRTGEKVFLECVQDMDHENMFWYRQDPGLGLRLIYFSYDVKMKEKGDIPEGYSVSREKKERFSLILESASTNQTSMYLCASRLRDGGYEQFFGPGTRLTVL.

This rearrangement joins TRBV7-8 to TRBJ2-5, with D possibly being TRBD1 (5 bases). This CDR3 region has 19 residues. The germline V gene has CDR1 SGHVS and CDR2 FQNEAQ. V lost 4 bases and J lost 2, with 26 bases in between. The CDR3 region has the DNA TGTGCCAGCAGCTCCGATCCGCCTTTGATGAACAGGTATCAAGAGACCCAGTACTTC. Amino acids: CASSSDPPLMNRYQETQYF.

V and J are TRBV23-1 and TRBJ2-5, with TRBD2 as a possible D gene (5 bases). TRBV23-1 qualifies as an ORF whose function is uncertain. This CDR3 is built from 16 residues. V lost 8 bases, J lost 7 bases, and 26 bases lay in between. The CDR3 DNA is TGCGCCAGCCCTACCGGGCGGGTGCGGTGGATAGGGACCCAGTACTTC. The encoded protein is CASPTGRVRWIGTQYF.

The V gene is TRBV28, the J gene TRBJ2-5, with a possible D match to TRBD1 (6 bases). Trimming removed 6 bases at V and 0 bases at J, with 11 bases between. This CDR3 is built from 14 residues. In germline, CDR1 is MDHEN, CDR2 SYDVKM. For the CDR3, the DNA is TGTGCCAGCAGCCAGAACAGGGACCAAGAGACCCAGTACTTC. It translates to CASSQNRDQETQYF.